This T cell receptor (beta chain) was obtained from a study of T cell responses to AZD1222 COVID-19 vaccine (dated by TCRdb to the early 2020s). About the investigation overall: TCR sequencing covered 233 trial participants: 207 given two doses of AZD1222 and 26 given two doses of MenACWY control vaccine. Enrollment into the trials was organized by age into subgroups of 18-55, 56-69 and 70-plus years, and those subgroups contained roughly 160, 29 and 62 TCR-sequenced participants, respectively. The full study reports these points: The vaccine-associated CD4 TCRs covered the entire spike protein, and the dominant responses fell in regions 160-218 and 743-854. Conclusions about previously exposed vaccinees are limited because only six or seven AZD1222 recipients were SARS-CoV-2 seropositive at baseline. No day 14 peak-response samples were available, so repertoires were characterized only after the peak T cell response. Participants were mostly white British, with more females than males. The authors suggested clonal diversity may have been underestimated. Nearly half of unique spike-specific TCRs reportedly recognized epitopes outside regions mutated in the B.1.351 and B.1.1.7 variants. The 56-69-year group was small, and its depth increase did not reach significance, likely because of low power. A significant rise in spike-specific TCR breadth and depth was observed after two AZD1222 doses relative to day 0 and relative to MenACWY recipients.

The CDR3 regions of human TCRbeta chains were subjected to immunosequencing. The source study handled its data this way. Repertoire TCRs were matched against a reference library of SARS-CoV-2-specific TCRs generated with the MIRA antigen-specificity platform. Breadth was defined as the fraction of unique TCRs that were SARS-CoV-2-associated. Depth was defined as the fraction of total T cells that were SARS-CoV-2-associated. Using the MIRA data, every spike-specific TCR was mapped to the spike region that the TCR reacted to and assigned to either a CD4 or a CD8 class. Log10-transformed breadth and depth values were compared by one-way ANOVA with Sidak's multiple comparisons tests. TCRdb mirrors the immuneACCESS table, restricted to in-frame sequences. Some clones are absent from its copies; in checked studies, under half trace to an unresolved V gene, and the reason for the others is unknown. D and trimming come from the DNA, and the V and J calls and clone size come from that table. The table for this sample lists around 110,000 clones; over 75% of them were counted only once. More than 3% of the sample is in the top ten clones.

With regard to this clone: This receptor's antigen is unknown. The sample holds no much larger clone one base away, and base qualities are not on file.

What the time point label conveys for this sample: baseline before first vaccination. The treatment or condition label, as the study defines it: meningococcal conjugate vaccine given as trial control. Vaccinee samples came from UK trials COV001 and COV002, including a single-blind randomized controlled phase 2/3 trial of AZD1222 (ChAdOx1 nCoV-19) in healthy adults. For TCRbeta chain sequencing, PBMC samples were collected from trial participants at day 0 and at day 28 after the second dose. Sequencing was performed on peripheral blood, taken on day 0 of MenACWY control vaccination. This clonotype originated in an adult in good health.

Here is the DNA: TGTGCCAGCAGTCCCGGGGCGTCCTACGAGCAGTACTTC. It is translated as CASSPGASYEQYF. This chain joins TRBV27 to TRBJ2-7; the D gene cannot be resolved beyond TRBD1 or TRBD2, each matching 5 bases. The CDR3 runs 13 residues from the cysteine to the phenylalanine. Left in the record is the CDR3 DNA by itself, 39 bases read in frame from the first base. V sheds 5 bases and J sheds 1 base, leaving 9 bases between their ends. For CDR1 and CDR2, the germline V gene (reference sequence) lists MNHEY and SMNVEV.